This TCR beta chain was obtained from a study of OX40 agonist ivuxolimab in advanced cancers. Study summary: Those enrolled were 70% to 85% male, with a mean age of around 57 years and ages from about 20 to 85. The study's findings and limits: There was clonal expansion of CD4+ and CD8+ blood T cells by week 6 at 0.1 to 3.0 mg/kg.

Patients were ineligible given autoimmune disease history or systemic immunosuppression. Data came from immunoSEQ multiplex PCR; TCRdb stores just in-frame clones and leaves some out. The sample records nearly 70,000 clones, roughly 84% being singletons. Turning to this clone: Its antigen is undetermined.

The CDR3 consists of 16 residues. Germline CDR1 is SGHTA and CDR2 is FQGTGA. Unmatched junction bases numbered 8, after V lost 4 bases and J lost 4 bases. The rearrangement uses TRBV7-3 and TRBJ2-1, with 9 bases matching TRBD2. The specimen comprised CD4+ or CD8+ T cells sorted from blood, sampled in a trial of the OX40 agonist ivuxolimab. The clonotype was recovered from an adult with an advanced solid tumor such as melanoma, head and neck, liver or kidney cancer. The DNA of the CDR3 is TGTGCCAGCAGCTGGGACTCGACTAGCGGATACAATGAGCAGTTCTTC. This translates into CASSWDSTSGYNEQFF.